One T cell receptor beta chain is described in this entry. Its antigen is currently not known. Base qualities are not provided; no much larger clone lies one nucleotide away. The germline V gene (reference sequence) sets CDR1 to LGHDT and CDR2 to YNNKEL. The CDR3 goes from the cysteine to the phenylalanine over 14 residues. The entry retains the CDR3 DNA only, 42 bases that are in frame from base 1. Trimming costs V 0 bases and J 4 bases, and their ends lie 7 bases apart. This sample is part of a study of control samples from healthy donors and cancer patients (dated by TCRdb to about 2020). The library was prepared using the immunoSEQ multiplex PCR assay. The clones in this table, taken by TCRdb from immuneACCESS, are in-frame only. Not every clone is retained; where verified, under half of the shortfall comes from an unresolved V gene, and the cause of the rest is unknown. In this sample the table shows about 150,000 clones, approximately 91% of which occur a single time. Of the sample, over 4% is held by the ten largest clones.

This sequence originates from a man younger than 45 in good health. The chain links TRBV3-1 (or the pseudogene TRBV3-2) with TRBJ1-5, with the D gene not confidently named. Sequencing input: blood. The DNA sequence is TGTGCCAGCAGCCAAGATTACCTGAATCAGCCCCAGCATTTT. Its protein is CASSQDYLNQPQHF.